This TCR beta chain was found in a study of blood T cell repertoires in COVID-19. Study-level background: The origin of the acute and convalescent COVID-19 samples was the United States, Italy and Spain.

Sample share makes this clone medium-sized. Clones were read by immunoSEQ multiplex PCR, and TCRdb kept only the in-frame ones, dropping some. The sample contains 30,000 to 50,000 clones, around 85% of which appear only once. V was trimmed by 5 bases and J by 7 bases, leaving 17 bases between them. The CDR3 spans 14 residues. CDR1 SGHTA and CDR2 FQGNSA come from the germline V gene. Input material: peripheral blood. The V and J genes are TRBV7-2 and TRBJ2-5; possibly TRBD2 for D (5 bases). This clonotype was sampled from a man in his 60s with acute or convalescent COVID-19. CDR3 bases: TGTGCCAGCAGCCTAGATACAGCGGTGGGGACCCAGTACTTC. As protein: CASSLDTAVGTQYF.